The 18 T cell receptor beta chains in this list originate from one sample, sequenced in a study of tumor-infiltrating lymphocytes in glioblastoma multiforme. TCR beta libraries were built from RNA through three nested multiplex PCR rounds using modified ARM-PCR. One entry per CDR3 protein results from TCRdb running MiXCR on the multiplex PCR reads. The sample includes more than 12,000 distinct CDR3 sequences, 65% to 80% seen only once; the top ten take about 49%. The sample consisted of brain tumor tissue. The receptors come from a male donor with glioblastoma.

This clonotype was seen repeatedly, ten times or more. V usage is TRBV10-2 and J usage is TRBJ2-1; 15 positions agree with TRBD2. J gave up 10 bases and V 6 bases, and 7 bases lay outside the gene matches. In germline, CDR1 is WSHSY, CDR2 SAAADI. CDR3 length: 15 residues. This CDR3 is CASRDGLAGGGEQFF. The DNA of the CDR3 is TGCGCCAGCAGGGACGGACTAGCGGGGGGGGGGGAGCAGTTCTTC.

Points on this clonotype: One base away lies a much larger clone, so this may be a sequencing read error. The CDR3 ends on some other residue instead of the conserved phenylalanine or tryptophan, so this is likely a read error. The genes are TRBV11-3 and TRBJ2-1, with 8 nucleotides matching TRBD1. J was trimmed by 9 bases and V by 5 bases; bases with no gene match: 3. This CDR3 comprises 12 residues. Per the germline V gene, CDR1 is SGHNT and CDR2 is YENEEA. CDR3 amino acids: CASSPGQGEQFY. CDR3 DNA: TGTGCCAGCAGCCCCGGACAGGGTGAGCAGTTCTAC.

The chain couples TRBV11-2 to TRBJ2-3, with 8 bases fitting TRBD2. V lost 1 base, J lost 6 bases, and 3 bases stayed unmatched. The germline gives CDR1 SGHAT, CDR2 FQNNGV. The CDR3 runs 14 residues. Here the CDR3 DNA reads TGTGCCAGCAGCTTAGGACTAGCGAGCGATACGCAGTATTTT. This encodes CASSLGLASDTQYF.

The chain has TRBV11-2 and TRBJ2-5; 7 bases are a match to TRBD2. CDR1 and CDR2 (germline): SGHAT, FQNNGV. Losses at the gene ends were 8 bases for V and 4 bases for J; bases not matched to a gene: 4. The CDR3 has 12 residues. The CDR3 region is CASLSGGETQYF. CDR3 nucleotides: TGTGCCAGCCTCTCGGGGGGAGAGACCCAGTACTTC.

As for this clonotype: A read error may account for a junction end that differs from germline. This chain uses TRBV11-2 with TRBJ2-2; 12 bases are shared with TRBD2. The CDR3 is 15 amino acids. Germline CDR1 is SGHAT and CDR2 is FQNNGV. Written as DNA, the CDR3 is TGTGCCAGCAGCCTACTAGCGGGGGGCACCGGGGAGATGTTTTTT. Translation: CASSLLAGGTGEMFF.

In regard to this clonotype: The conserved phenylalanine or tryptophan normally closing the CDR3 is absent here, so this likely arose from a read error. The CDR3 nucleotides read TGCAGTCCTCACCGGGACAGGATGCAGTATTTA. Protein: CSPHRDRMQYL. V usage is TRBV20-1 and J usage is TRBJ2-3; 8 bases line up with TRBD1. CDR3 length: 11 residues. The junction had 9 bases not matched to a gene; V was cut back by 8 bases and J by 11 bases. Germline CDR1 is DFQATT and CDR2 is SNEGSKA (reference sequence).

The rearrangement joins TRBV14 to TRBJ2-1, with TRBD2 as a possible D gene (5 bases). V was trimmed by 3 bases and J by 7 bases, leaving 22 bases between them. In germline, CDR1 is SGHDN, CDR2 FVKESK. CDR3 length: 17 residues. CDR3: CASSHDSRLAFFNEQFF. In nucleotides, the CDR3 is TGTGCCAGCAGCCACGATAGTCGGCTAGCATTTTTTAATGAGCAGTTCTTC.

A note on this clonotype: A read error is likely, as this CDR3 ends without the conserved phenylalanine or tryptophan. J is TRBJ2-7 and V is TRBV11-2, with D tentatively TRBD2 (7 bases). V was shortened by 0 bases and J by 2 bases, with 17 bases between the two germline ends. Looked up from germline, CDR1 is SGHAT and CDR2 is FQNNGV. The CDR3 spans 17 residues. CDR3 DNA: TGTGCCAGCAGCTTAGATCGGGGGCCAGCGGGAACCTACGAGCAGTACTTA. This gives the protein CASSLDRGPAGTYEQYL.

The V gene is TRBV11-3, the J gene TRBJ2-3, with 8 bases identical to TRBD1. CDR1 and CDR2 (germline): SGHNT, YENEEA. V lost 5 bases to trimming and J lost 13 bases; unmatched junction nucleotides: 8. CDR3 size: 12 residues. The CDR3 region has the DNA TGTGCCAGCAGCCTCGGACAGGGAGTGGAGTATTTT. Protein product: CASSLGQGVEYF.

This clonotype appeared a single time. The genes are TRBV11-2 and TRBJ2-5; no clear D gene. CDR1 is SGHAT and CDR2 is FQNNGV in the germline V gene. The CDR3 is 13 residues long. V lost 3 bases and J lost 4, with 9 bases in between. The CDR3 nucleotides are TGTGCCAGCAGCTTTCAAGGAGCAGAGACCCAGTACTTC. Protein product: CASSFQGAETQYF.

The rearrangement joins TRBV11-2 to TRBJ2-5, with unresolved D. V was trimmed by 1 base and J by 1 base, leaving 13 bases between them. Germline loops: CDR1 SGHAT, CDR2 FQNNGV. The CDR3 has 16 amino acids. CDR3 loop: CASSLGPRTLQETQYF. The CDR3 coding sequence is TGTGCCAGCAGCTTAGGGCCCAGGACCCTCCAAGAGACCCAGTACTTC.

The CDR3 DNA sequence: TGCAGTGCTAGAGGATTGACAGGGGGCAGTACTGAAGCTTTCTTT. The encoded protein is CSARGLTGGSTEAFF. The chain combines TRBV20-1 with TRBJ1-1, with 10 bases aligning to TRBD1. The V and J ends lost 1 base and 5 bases, in that order; junction bases with no gene match: 7. Germline V gene lookup returns CDR1 DFQATT and CDR2 SNEGSKA (reference sequence). The CDR3 loop spans 15 amino acids.

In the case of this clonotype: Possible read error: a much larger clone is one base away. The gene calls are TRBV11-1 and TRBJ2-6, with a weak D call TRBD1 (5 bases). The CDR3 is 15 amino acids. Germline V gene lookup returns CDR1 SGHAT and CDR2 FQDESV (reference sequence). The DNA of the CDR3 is TGTGCCAGCAGCTTTGTAACGTTTGGGGCCTACGTCCTGACTTTC. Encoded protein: CASSFVTFGAYVLTF.

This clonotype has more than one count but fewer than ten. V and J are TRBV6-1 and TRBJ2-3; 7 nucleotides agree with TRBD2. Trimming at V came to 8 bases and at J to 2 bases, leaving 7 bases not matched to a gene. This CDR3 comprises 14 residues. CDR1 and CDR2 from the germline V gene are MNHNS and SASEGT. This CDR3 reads CASGLAAFTDTQYF. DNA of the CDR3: TGTGCCAGCGGTCTAGCGGCCTTCACAGATACGCAGTATTTT.

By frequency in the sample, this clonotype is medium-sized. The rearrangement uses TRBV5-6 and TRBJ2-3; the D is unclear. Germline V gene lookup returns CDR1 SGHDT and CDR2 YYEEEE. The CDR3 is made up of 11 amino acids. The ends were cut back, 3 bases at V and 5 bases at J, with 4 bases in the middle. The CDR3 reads CASSWRDTQYF. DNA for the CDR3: TGTGCCAGCAGCTGGCGAGATACGCAGTATTTT.

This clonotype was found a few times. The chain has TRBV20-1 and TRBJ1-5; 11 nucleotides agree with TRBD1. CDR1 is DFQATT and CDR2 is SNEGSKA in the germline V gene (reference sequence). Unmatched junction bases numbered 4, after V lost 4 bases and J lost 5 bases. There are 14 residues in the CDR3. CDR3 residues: CSATGQGDHQPQHF. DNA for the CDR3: TGCAGTGCTACGGGACAGGGGGATCATCAGCCCCAGCATTTT.

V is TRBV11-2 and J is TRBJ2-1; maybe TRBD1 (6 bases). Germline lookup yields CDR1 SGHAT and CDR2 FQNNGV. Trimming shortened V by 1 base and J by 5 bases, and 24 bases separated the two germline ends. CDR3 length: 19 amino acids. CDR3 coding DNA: TGTGCCAGCAGCTTAGTGTCCAGGGGCCGAGAGAGAAGCCACAATGAGCAGTTCTTC. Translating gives CASSLVSRGRERSHNEQFF.

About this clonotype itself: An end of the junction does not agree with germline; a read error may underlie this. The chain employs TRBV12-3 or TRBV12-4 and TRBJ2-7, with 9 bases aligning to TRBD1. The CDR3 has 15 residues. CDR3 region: CAISSRTGAHYEQYF. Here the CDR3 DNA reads TGTGCCATCAGTTCCCGGACAGGGGCCCACTACGAGCAGTACTTC.